Listed here are 7 T cell receptor beta chains from one sample, sequenced in a study of HIV-infected patients and healthy controls. Whole blood was used without fractionation, so all unsorted peripheral T cells were included. Alpha and beta constant-region primers primed reverse transcription of around 550 ng RNA. Alpha and beta chain libraries were made separately by chain-specific third strand synthesis with multiplexing indices. TCRdb redid the calling of the 5' RACE reads with MiXCR, one entry per CDR3 protein. The top ten hold under 5% of the sample, which has approximately 25,000 distinct CDR3 sequences, about 8.5% seen once. Sequencing was performed on blood. All receptors come from an adult in good health.

The rearrangement joins TRBV10-3 to TRBJ1-6, with no clear D. Germline CDR1 ENHRY, CDR2 SYGVKD. V shed 0 bases and J shed 7 bases, with 4 bases lying between them. This CDR3 comprises 13 residues. For the CDR3, the DNA is TGTGCCATCAGTGAGTCTGTGAATTCACCCCTCCACTTT. Translating gives CAISESVNSPLHF.

The chain carries TRBV5-6 and TRBJ1-5, with 8 bases fitting TRBD1. V lost 4 bases to trimming and J lost 4 bases; unmatched junction nucleotides: 13. Germline V CDR1 and CDR2: SGHDT, YYEEEE. The CDR3 sequence is 17 residues long. The CDR3 sequence is CASSPRGGQGGNQPQHF. The DNA of the CDR3 is TGTGCCAGCAGCCCAAGAGGAGGACAGGGAGGGAATCAGCCCCAGCATTTT. Based on the CDR3 plus reference TRBV5-6 and TRBJ1-5, the full variable domain is DAGVTQSPTHLIKTRGQQVTLRCSPKSGHDTVSWYQQALGQGPQFIFQYYEEEERQRGNFPDRFSGHQFPNYSSELNVNALLLGDSALYLCASSPRGGQGGNQPQHFGDGTRLSIL.

This clonotype was picked up many times. This sequence joins TRBV6-1 and TRBJ2-7; TRBD1 aligns across 9 bases. There are 16 residues in the CDR3. Trimming cost V 0 bases and J 1 base; bases outside gene matches: 4. From germline, CDR1 is MNHNS and CDR2 SASEGT. The CDR3 region has the DNA TGTGCCAGCAGTGAAGCCCCGGACAGGGGATCCTACGAGCAGTACTTC. This sequence encodes CASSEAPDRGSYEQYF.

The CDR3 loop is CASRLVTGRGTEETQYF. In DNA form, the CDR3 reads TGTGCCAGCAGACTCGTGACAGGAAGAGGGACCGAAGAGACCCAGTACTTC. J is TRBJ2-5 and V is TRBV6-2 or TRBV6-3, with D maybe TRBD1 (6 bases). Germline loops: CDR1 MNHEY, CDR2 SVGEGT. The CDR3 runs to 17 residues. V was trimmed by 6 bases and J by 3 bases, leaving 23 bases between them.

This clonotype was counted many times. The chain uses TRBV19 and TRBJ1-4, with D possibly TRBD1 on 5 matching bases. The CDR3 covers 16 residues. With 2 bases removed from V and 6 bases from J, the gap between germline ends came to 16 bases. CDR1 is LNHDA and CDR2 is SQIVND in the germline V gene (reference sequence). CDR3: CASSISPRGRDEKLFF. The CDR3 nucleotides read TGTGCCAGTAGTATATCCCCGAGGGGCAGGGATGAAAAACTGTTTTTT.

The chain employs TRBV7-8 and TRBJ1-3; D unclear. Looked up from germline, CDR1 is SGHVS and CDR2 is FQNEAQ. The ends were cut back, 5 bases at V and 0 bases at J, with 14 bases in the middle. The CDR3 totals 16 residues. The CDR3 protein is CASSTSYTGSGNTIYF. The DNA of the CDR3 is TGTGCCAGCAGCACCTCTTACACCGGCTCTGGAAACACCATATATTTT.

This clonotype was counted many times. The CDR3 ends on some other residue instead of the conserved phenylalanine or tryptophan, so this is likely a read error. The limits of the CDR3 on the DNA are not certain, so only TCRdb's listed CDR3 is given. J is TRBJ1-1 and V is TRBV20-1; TRBD1 reflects the table's D call only, with no check against the DNA. Germline CDR1 and CDR2: DFQATT and SNEGSKA (reference sequence). The CDR3 is 9 residues long, counting both termini. CDR3 loop: CSAIRRTGK.